Given below is one TCR beta chain in context. Antigen unknown. In the authors' methods: In the immunoSEQ data, sequences were junction-only and lacked quality scores, so filtering differed. Libraries were prepared by immunoSEQ multiplex PCR; TCRdb keeps only in-frame clonotypes and omits some of them. That table is the source of V, J and clone size, and D and trimming were worked out from the DNA. Among around 990,000 clones listed, 70% to 85% were seen once. This CDR3 is built from 13 residues. V lost 10 bases, J lost 6 bases, and 15 bases lay in between. CDR1 is MDHEN and CDR2 is SYDVKM in the germline V gene. The source of the sample is a study of shared clonotypes between healthy human individuals. Regarding the study as a whole: What naive subsets generally showed was a larger estimated richness than memory subsets showed. Sequencing depth was predicted to influence how clonotypes are shared among donors. Since donors were few, the genetic and exposure-history diversity represented was limited.

The rearrangement links TRBV28 to TRBJ2-2, with D possibly matching TRBD1 (6 bases). This sequence originates from a man aged 18 to 29 in good health. Some clones in this sample may be carry-over from other donors' samples. The sample was memory CD4+ T cells from PBMCs. Noted subset: CD45RA-negative fraction. In DNA, the CDR3 is TGTGCCACTCGGGGCAGGGGCGCCGGGGAGCTGTTTTTT. This codes for CATRGRGAGELFF.